The sequence of this TCR beta chain was determined in a study of metastatic and nonmetastatic thyroid tumors. Overall study: Both malignant and benign thyroid patients supplied peripheral blood and tumor or nodule tissue samples, across which the repertoires of these patients were then compared. General study findings and limits: Significantly greater TCR beta diversity was reportedly found in malignant thyroid tumors than in benign nodules (in blood and tumor).

About this clone: Its target is not known. One junction end disagrees with the germline gene, perhaps due to a read error.

As originally analysed: A classifier for distant metastasis in papillary thyroid cancer was constructed using CDR3 differences observed across clinicopathological groups. With MiXCR, TCRdb called clones anew from the PCR reads. The V and J calls, along with clone size, are taken from TCRdb and not from the paper's own processing. Altogether 53,000 or so clones are present, 20% to 25% being singletons, with the ten largest covering roughly 4.2%. Thyroid surgery took place with no prior treatment in any patient. Sequencing input: blood. The TCR originated in a female donor with papillary thyroid cancer or a benign thyroid nodule (not recorded which). Some clones in this sample may be carry-over from other donors' samples.

CDR3 sequence (DNA): TGTGCCAGCAGTTCCACTGCGGGCGTCCAGAGCTCCTACAATGAGCAGATCTTC. It specifies CASSSTAGVQSSYNEQIF. The V call is TRBV12-3 or TRBV12-4, the J call TRBJ2-1, with D tentatively TRBD2 (5 bases). This CDR3 has 18 amino acids.